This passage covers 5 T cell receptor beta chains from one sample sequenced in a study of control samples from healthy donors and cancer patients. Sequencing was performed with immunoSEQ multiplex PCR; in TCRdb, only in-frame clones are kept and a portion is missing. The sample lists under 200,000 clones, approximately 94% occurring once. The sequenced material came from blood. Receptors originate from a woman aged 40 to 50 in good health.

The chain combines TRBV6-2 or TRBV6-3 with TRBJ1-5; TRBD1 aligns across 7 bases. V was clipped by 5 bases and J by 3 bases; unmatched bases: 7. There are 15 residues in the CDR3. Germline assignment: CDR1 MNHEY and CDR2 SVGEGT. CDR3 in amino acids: CASSRTGEPNQPQHF. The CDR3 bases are TGTGCCAGCAGTCGTACAGGGGAACCCAATCAGCCCCAGCATTTT.

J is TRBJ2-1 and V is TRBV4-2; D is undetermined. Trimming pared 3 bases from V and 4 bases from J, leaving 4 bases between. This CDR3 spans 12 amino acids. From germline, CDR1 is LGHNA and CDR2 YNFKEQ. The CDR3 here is CASSQTYNEQFF. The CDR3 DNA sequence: TGTGCCAGCAGCCAGACATACAATGAGCAGTTCTTC.

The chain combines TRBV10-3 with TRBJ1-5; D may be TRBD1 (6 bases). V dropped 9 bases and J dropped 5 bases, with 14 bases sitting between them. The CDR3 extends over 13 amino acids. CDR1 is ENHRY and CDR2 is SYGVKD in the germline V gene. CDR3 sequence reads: CAIQGRSDQPQHF. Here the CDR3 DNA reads TGTGCCATACAGGGACGGAGCGATCAGCCCCAGCATTTT.

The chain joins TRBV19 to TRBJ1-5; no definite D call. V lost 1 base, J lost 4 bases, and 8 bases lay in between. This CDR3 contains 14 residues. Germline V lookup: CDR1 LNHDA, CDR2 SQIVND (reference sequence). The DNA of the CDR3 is TGTGCCAGTAGTATAGTCCAGATAAATCAGCCCCAGCATTTT. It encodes CASSIVQINQPQHF.

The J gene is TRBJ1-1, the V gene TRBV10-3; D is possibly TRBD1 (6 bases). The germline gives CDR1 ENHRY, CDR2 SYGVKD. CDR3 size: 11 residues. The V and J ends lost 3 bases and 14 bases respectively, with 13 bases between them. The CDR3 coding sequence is TGTGCCATCAGTGACAACAGGGTGTTATTCTTT. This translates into CAISDNRVLFF.